These T cell receptor beta chains were read from a single sample in a study of T cell responses to AZD1222 COVID-19 vaccine. TCRdb keeps only in-frame clones here, not all; method: immunoSEQ multiplex PCR. The profile shows about 160,000 clones, more than 85% of them singletons. The sequencing used peripheral blood, collected on day 0 of AZD1222 vaccination. These receptors were taken from an adult in good health. CDR3s include the opening cysteine and the closing phenylalanine or tryptophan. The order of the fields is CDR3 length, D gene, J gene, V gene, clone size, CDR3 protein, CDR3 DNA. The D gene is left open where the match is weak. Only some rows state a clone size, as once, few, many or a class for expanded clones.

13,TRBD1,TRBJ1-2,TRBV2,.,CASNGRQGASYTF,TGTGCCAGCAACGGCCGACAGGGGGCGAGCTACACCTTC
15,TRBD2,TRBJ2-1,TRBV28,.,CASSQAGTRVYEQFF,TGTGCCAGCAGTCAGGCCGGGACTAGAGTGTATGAGCAGTTCTTC
15,TRBD2,TRBJ2-1,TRBV7-9,.,CASSPWTSGAPEQFF,TGTGCCAGCAGCCCCTGGACTAGCGGCGCTCCTGAGCAGTTCTTC
16,TRBD2,TRBJ2-7,TRBV14,.,CASSQRKPSGSYEQYF,TGTGCCAGCAGCCAACGAAAGCCTAGCGGCTCCTACGAGCAGTACTTC
17,TRBD1,TRBJ2-3,TRBV5-5,.,CASSLVRDGTGGDTQYF,TGTGCCAGCAGCTTGGTTAGGGACGGGACAGGAGGGGATACGCAGTATTTT
14,.,TRBJ1-1,TRBV6-5,.,CASKVVSWSTEAFF,TGTGCCAGCAAGGTAGTGTCGTGGAGCACTGAAGCTTTCTTT
16,.,TRBJ2-1,TRBV6-5,.,CASSYSGESIYNEQFF,TGTGCCAGCAGTTACTCGGGGGAAAGTATCTACAATGAGCAGTTCTTC
13,.,TRBJ2-2,TRBV5-5,.,CASSRDSTRELFF,TGTGCCAGCAGTAGAGATTCGACCCGGGAGCTGTTTTTT
14,TRBD1,TRBJ1-2,TRBV7-2,.,CASSLQGQGFGYTF,TGTGCCAGCAGCTTACAGGGACAGGGTTTTGGCTACACCTTC
15,.,TRBJ2-2,TRBV9,.,CASSGYTSETGELFF,TGTGCCAGCAGCGGGTACACCTCCGAAACCGGGGAGCTGTTTTTT
17,TRBD1,TRBJ1-1,TRBV10-3,once,CAISSDRGIKANTEAFF,TGTGCCATCAGTTCGGACAGGGGTATCAAGGCGAACACTGAAGCTTTCTTT
13,.,TRBJ1-5,TRBV27,.,CASGKRGSQPQHF,TGTGCCAGCGGCAAAAGGGGATCGCAGCCCCAGCATTTT
10,.,TRBJ2-1,TRBV20-1,.,CSARVGEQFF,TGCAGTGCTAGAGTTGGGGAGCAGTTCTTC
16,.,TRBJ2-1,TRBV11-3,once,CASSLDLSSSYNEQFF,TGTGCCAGCAGCTTAGATCTTTCTAGCTCCTACAATGAGCAGTTCTTC
14,TRBD2,TRBJ2-7,TRBV2,.,CASSVTSGSHEQYF,TGTGCCAGCAGTGTGACTAGCGGGAGCCACGAGCAGTACTTC
16,TRBD2,TRBJ2-1,TRBV7-3,.,CASSLLSGTTYNEQFF,TGTGCCAGCAGCCTCCTGAGCGGGACTACGTACAATGAGCAGTTCTTC
15,TRBD2,TRBJ2-7,TRBV11-2,.,CASSTGLAGVGEQYF,TGTGCCAGCAGCACGGGACTAGCGGGTGTTGGGGAGCAGTACTTC
13,.,TRBJ2-7,TRBV5-4,.,CASSLGPNYEQYF,TGTGCCAGCAGCTTGGGACCGAACTACGAGCAGTACTTC
15,.,TRBJ2-1,TRBV7-2,.,CASSLPRAGGNEQFF,TGTGCCAGCAGCTTACCCAGGGCCGGCGGGAATGAGCAGTTCTTC
12,TRBD1,TRBJ2-7,TRBV3-1/TRBV3-2,.,CASTGQGSEQYF,TGTGCCAGCACCGGACAGGGTAGCGAGCAGTACTTC
15,TRBD2,TRBJ2-2,TRBV19,once,CAIAGTSVGTGELFF,TGTGCCATCGCCGGGACTAGTGTTGGTACCGGGGAGCTGTTTTTT
13,.,TRBJ2-1,TRBV11-2,.,CASSLQHRNEQFF,TGTGCCAGCAGCTTACAGCACAGGAATGAGCAGTTCTTC
13,.,TRBJ2-7,TRBV5-1,.,CASSFGGSYEQYF,TGCGCCAGCAGCTTTGGCGGCTCCTACGAGCAGTACTTC
18,.,TRBJ1-6,TRBV19,once,CASSIDSVRGNHNSPLHF,TGTGCCAGTAGTATAGATTCTGTAAGGGGAAACCATAATTCACCCCTCCACTTT
15,.,TRBJ2-1,TRBV27,.,CASSQTGTIYNEQFF,TGTGCCAGCAGTCAGACCGGGACAATCTACAATGAGCAGTTCTTC
13,.,TRBJ2-2,TRBV12-3/TRBV12-4,.,CASSLRGSGELFF,TGTGCCAGCAGTTTACGGGGAAGCGGGGAGCTGTTTTTT
14,.,TRBJ1-3,TRBV7-8,.,CASSSGRGGNTIYF,TGTGCCAGCAGCTCCGGCAGGGGTGGAAACACCATATATTTT
16,.,TRBJ1-3,TRBV9,.,CASSAIGMSSGNTIYF,TGTGCCAGCAGCGCCATCGGGATGAGCTCTGGAAACACCATATATTTT
15,.,TRBJ1-1,TRBV6-5,.,CASSDSTGEYTEAFF,TGTGCCAGCAGTGACTCGACAGGTGAGTACACTGAAGCTTTCTTT